This passage covers 26 T cell receptor beta chains from one sample sequenced in a study of cytomegalovirus exposure and HLA in healthy donors. PCR was performed using 60 Vbeta and 13 Jbeta primers. Generated by immunoSEQ multiplex PCR, the TCRdb table keeps only in-frame clones and is missing some. The sample gives about 73,000 clones, roughly 70% of which show up once; roughly 12% is in the top ten. Sequencing was carried out using PBMCs. The receptors stem from a man between 65 and 80 years old in good health and CMV-seronegative.

The rearrangement joins TRBV5-6 to TRBJ2-1; 10 nucleotides align to TRBD2. The junction had 12 bases not matched to a gene; V was cut back by 2 bases and J by 7 bases. The CDR3 runs 17 residues. CDR1 and CDR2 from the germline V gene are SGHDT and YYEEEE. CDR3 in amino acids: CASSFYSGGASRNEQFF. CDR3 coding DNA: TGTGCCAGCAGCTTTTACAGCGGGGGGGCATCACGGAATGAGCAGTTCTTC.

Written as DNA, the CDR3 is TGTGCCAGCAGCTTATCTGAAGACAGGCTCTATGGCTACACCTTC. Translation: CASSLSEDRLYGYTF. The J gene is TRBJ1-2, the V gene TRBV7-9; weak D call: TRBD1 (6 bases). The CDR3 runs 15 residues. V was pared by 2 bases and J by 4 bases, with 14 bases between. Germline values: CDR1 SEHNR, CDR2 FQNEAQ (reference sequence).

Comment on this clone: The sample holds other DNA sequences that translate to the same CDR3. J is TRBJ1-5 and V is TRBV18; D may be TRBD1 (6 bases). The germline V gene encodes CDR1 KGHSH and CDR2 LQKENI. Between the trimmed V and J ends, which lost 2 bases and 7 bases, there was a span of 9 bases. The CDR3 sequence is 13 residues long. DNA of the CDR3: TGTGCCAGCTCACCAGACAGGAACCAGCCCCAGCATTTT. It specifies CASSPDRNQPQHF.

This clone appeared a few times. This chain joins TRBV4-1 and TRBJ2-1; D not certain. V was shortened by 3 bases and J by 6 bases, with 12 bases between the two germline ends. The CDR3 runs 14 residues. Germline V gene lookup returns CDR1 MGHRA and CDR2 YSYEKL. The CDR3 is CASSQRTVGNEQFF. In DNA, the CDR3 is TGCGCCAGCAGCCAGCGAACAGTAGGCAATGAGCAGTTCTTC.

With respect to this clone: Germline is not matched at one junction end, which may reflect a read error. The V gene is TRBV7-9, the J gene TRBJ1-6; D possibly corresponds to TRBD1 (5 bases). The germline CDR1 and CDR2 sequences are SEHNR and FQNEAQ (reference sequence). The CDR3 has 18 amino acids. The CDR3 DNA follows: TGTTCCAGCAGCCTAGCTGGGAGGGGCCGCTCCTATAATTCACCCCTCCACTTT. Translation: CSSSLAGRGRSYNSPLHF.

The CDR3 region has the DNA TGTGCCAGCTCGGGGGGGAACACTGAAGCTTTCTTT. It is translated as CASSGGNTEAFF. The gene calls are TRBV7-9 and TRBJ1-1; D may be TRBD1 (5 bases). The CDR3 extends over 12 amino acids. The germline V gene has CDR1 SEHNR and CDR2 FQNEAQ (reference sequence). Deletions cut 8 bases from V and 1 base from J, with 8 bases between.

V gene TRBV6-1 combines with J gene TRBJ2-5; 11 bases fit TRBD1. Germline values: CDR1 MNHNS, CDR2 SASEGT. This CDR3 is built from 14 residues. V lost 8 bases and J lost 2; bases outside the gene matches: 4. CDR3 sequence (DNA): TGTGCCAGCTGGGACAGGGGGTGGCAAGAGACCCAGTACTTC. Protein: CASWDRGWQETQYF.

The chain couples TRBV2 to TRBJ1-5; tentative D call: TRBD1 (6 bases). Germline V gene data show CDR1 as SNHLY and CDR2 as FYNNEI. V was pared by 5 bases and J by 6 bases, with 8 bases between. This CDR3 comprises 12 residues. Written as DNA, the CDR3 is TGTGCCAGCAGTACAGGGATTCAGCCCCAGCATTTT. It specifies CASSTGIQPQHF.

This sequence joins TRBV7-2 and TRBJ1-1, with 9 nucleotides matching TRBD1. This CDR3 is built from 15 residues. CDR1 is SGHTA and CDR2 is FQGNSA in the germline V gene. V gave up 6 bases and J gave up 4 bases; unmatched junction bases: 9. In DNA, the CDR3 is TGTGCCAGCAGACCTACCCTGACAGGGGGCACTGAAGCTTTCTTT. Its translation: CASRPTLTGGTEAFF.

The V and J genes are TRBV11-2 and TRBJ2-3; maybe TRBD2 (5 bases). There are 15 residues in the CDR3. The germline V and J ends were trimmed by 2 bases and 1 base, with 10 bases remaining between them. The germline gives CDR1 SGHAT, CDR2 FQNNGV. The CDR3 DNA follows: TGTGCCAGCAGCTTAAAGAGGGCCGGCACAGATACGCAGTATTTT. Translating it yields CASSLKRAGTDTQYF.

CDR3 nucleotides: TGTGCCAGCAGTCCAGACATCGGGGTTAACGAGCAGTACTTC. Translating it yields CASSPDIGVNEQYF. J is TRBJ2-7 and V is TRBV28; D is possibly TRBD2 (5 bases). V lost 5 bases and J lost 5, with 16 bases in between. This CDR3 is built from 14 residues. Germline V gene data show CDR1 as MDHEN and CDR2 as SYDVKM.

V and J are TRBV7-2 and TRBJ1-1; the D is unclear. The V and J ends lost 3 bases and 5 bases respectively, with 19 bases between them. Germline loops: CDR1 SGHTA, CDR2 FQGNSA. This CDR3 is 16 amino acids long. Here the CDR3 DNA reads TGTGCCAGCAGCTTTAACCGCCGAAGAGGGAAGACTGAAGCTTTCTTT. It yields the protein CASSFNRRRGKTEAFF.

The chain employs TRBV7-8 and TRBJ1-6; D call uncertain. Trimming cost V 5 bases and J 12 bases, with 14 bases left between them. Germline V gene sequence: CDR1 SGHVS, CDR2 FQNEAQ. This CDR3 region has 13 residues. The chain's CDR3 is CASSLIPGEPLHF. The CDR3 region has the DNA TGTGCCAGCAGCCTTATACCGGGTGAACCCCTCCACTTT.

This clone has more than one count but fewer than ten. The chain joins TRBV5-1 to TRBJ2-5; D remains unclear. CDR1 is SGHRS and CDR2 is YFSETQ in the germline V gene. The CDR3 spans 12 residues. Trimming cost V 4 bases and J 2 bases, with 6 bases left between them. CDR3 DNA sequence: TGCGCCAGCAGCGCGGATCAAGAGACCCAGTACTTC. It is translated as CASSADQETQYF. The full variable domain, its missing parts supplied by reference TRBV5-1 and TRBJ2-5, is KAGVTQTPRYLIKTRGQQVTLSCSPISGHRSVSWYQQTPGQGLQFLFEYFSETQRNKGNFPGRFSGRQFSNSRSEMNVSTLELGDSALYLCASSADQETQYFGPGTRLLVL.

CDR3 sequence (DNA): TGTGCCTGGAGTGTAGGGACTTCCTACACCGGGGAGCTGTTTTTT. Residues: CAWSVGTSYTGELFF. The rearrangement joins TRBV30 to TRBJ2-2, with D perhaps matching TRBD2 (6 bases). Germline V gene data show CDR1 as GTSNPN and CDR2 as SVGIG (reference sequence). Trimming shortened V by 0 bases and J by 3 bases, and 11 bases separated the two germline ends. The CDR3 is made up of 15 amino acids.

The chain carries TRBV21-1 and TRBJ2-2; TRBD2, the D gene given by the table, was not confirmed from the DNA. TRBV21-1 represents a pseudogene. The CDR3 is 19 residues long. In DNA, the CDR3 is TGTGCCAGCAGCAACGATCCTCGGCTAGCGGGAGGCCCCATTAGGGAGCTGTTTTTT. This sequence encodes CASSNDPRLAGGPIRELFF.

The V gene is TRBV4-3, the J gene TRBJ1-6; D is perhaps TRBD1 (6 bases). The length of the CDR3 is 16 residues. CDR1 and CDR2 (germline): LGHNA, YSLEER. V shed 1 base and J shed 8 bases, with 15 bases lying between them. The DNA for the CDR3 is TGCGCCAGCAGCCAAGGGGTCGGCAGGGGTGATTCACCCCTCCACTTT. As protein: CASSQGVGRGDSPLHF.

The chain couples TRBV4-3 to TRBJ2-3, with 7 bases matching TRBD1. The CDR3 loop spans 17 amino acids. Germline trimming cut 0 bases from V and 4 bases from J; bases unmatched to any gene: 10. The germline V gene has CDR1 LGHNA and CDR2 YSLEER. CDR3 protein: CASSQETGSGTADTQYF. CDR3 coding DNA: TGCGCCAGCAGCCAAGAGACAGGGAGCGGTACGGCAGATACGCAGTATTTT.

The rearrangement uses TRBV5-4 and TRBJ2-3, with D possibly matching TRBD1 (5 bases). CDR3 length: 16 amino acids. Germline CDR1 reads SGHNT; CDR2 reads YYREEE (reference sequence). V was clipped by 4 bases and J by 2 bases, with 17 bases between them. The CDR3 region is CASSAPPSGPTDTQYF. In DNA form, the CDR3 reads TGTGCCAGCAGCGCCCCCCCCTCAGGGCCCACAGATACGCAGTATTTT.

This clone has just one count. The rearrangement joins TRBV7-9 to TRBJ2-5; D might be TRBD2 (5 bases). This CDR3 region has 15 residues. Germline V CDR1 and CDR2: SEHNR, FQNEAQ (reference sequence). V was trimmed by 7 bases and J by 5 bases, leaving 20 bases between them. The CDR3 sequence: CASTSLGSGGETQYF. The CDR3 DNA follows: TGTGCCAGCACAAGCCTCGGGTCGGGCGGGGAGACCCAGTACTTC.

CDR3 bases: TGTGCCAGCAGTTACGAGATAGCGGGAATGGGGGAGACCCAGTACTTC. This translates into CASSYEIAGMGETQYF. The rearrangement links TRBV6-5 to TRBJ2-5, with 8 bases identical to TRBD2. The CDR3 is 16 residues long. Germline V gene lookup returns CDR1 MNHEY and CDR2 SVGAGI. V shed 2 bases, J shed 5 bases, and the junction held 10 bases outside the gene matches.

The V and J genes are TRBV2 and TRBJ2-2, with TRBD2 matching 14 bases. The CDR3 has 16 amino acids. CDR1 is SNHLY, CDR2 FYNNEI, per germline. V shed 7 bases, J shed 5 bases, and the junction held 6 bases outside the gene matches. The DNA for the CDR3 is TGTGCCAGCACGGGACTAGCGGGAGTTGGGACCGGGGAGCTGTTTTTT. This encodes CASTGLAGVGTGELFF.

This clone was picked up one time. The chain carries TRBV7-2 and TRBJ2-7, with D possibly TRBD1 on 5 matching bases. The CDR3 has 14 residues. The V end lost 1 base, the J end lost 2 bases, and 9 bases lay between the germline ends. Germline loops: CDR1 SGHTA, CDR2 FQGNSA. In DNA form, the CDR3 reads TGTGCCAGCAGCTTAGGGGGCAGGACCTACGAGCAGTACTTC. It yields the protein CASSLGGRTYEQYF.

This chain links TRBV9 with TRBJ2-1, with 7 bases lining up with TRBD2. The CDR3 extends over 15 amino acids. CDR1 and CDR2 (germline): SGDLS, YYNGEE. Trimming at V came to 4 bases and at J to 8 bases, leaving 12 bases not matched to a gene. CDR3: CASSRGRVDAHEQFF. The CDR3 bases are TGTGCCAGCAGCCGCGGGAGAGTTGACGCACATGAGCAGTTCTTC. Based on the CDR3 plus reference TRBV9 and TRBJ2-1, the full variable domain is DSGVTQTPKHLITATGQRVTLRCSPRSGDLSVYWYQQSLDQGLQFLIQYYNGEERAKGNILERFSAQQFPDLHSELNLSSLELGDSALYFCASSRGRVDAHEQFFGPGTRLTVL.

The V call is TRBV18, the J call TRBJ2-1, with TRBD2 matching over 7 bases. This CDR3 spans 15 amino acids. V lost 3 bases to trimming and J lost 5 bases; unmatched junction nucleotides: 7. Looked up from germline, CDR1 is KGHSH and CDR2 is LQKENI. CDR3 bases: TGTGCCAGCTCACCTCCCGGGACTACCGACAATGAGCAGTTCTTC. The encoded protein is CASSPPGTTDNEQFF.

The J gene is TRBJ1-4, the V gene TRBV18; TRBD1 is a possible D gene (5 bases). This CDR3 region has 16 residues. Germline V gene data show CDR1 as KGHSH and CDR2 as LQKENI. V was cut by 3 bases and J by 3 bases, with 14 bases left in between. This CDR3 reads CASSPGAGPSNEKLFF. The CDR3 bases are TGTGCCAGCTCACCGGGCGCAGGGCCATCTAATGAAAAACTGTTTTTT.